The 22 T cell receptor beta chains below come from one sample, sequenced in a study of control samples from healthy donors and cancer patients. The protocol was immunoSEQ multiplex PCR, while the TCRdb copy is restricted to in-frame clones and leaves out a portion. Altogether 90,000 to 100,000 clones are present, about 88% being singletons, with the ten largest covering roughly 40%. The sample was PBMCs. The receptor source for this set is a man aged 65 to 79 with lung cancer.

The chain has TRBV18 and TRBJ2-5, with unresolved D. This CDR3 is built from 11 residues. Trimming pared 4 bases from V and 1 base from J, leaving 1 base between. Germline V CDR1 and CDR2: KGHSH, LQKENI. Here the CDR3 DNA reads TGTGCCAGCTCACTCCAAGAGACCCAGTACTTC. Translating gives CASSLQETQYF.

The chain joins TRBV2 to TRBJ1-1; tentative D call: TRBD1 (6 bases). The V gene's germline CDR1 is SNHLY and CDR2 FYNNEI. V was pared by 6 bases and J by 2 bases, with 10 bases between. The CDR3 is made up of 13 amino acids. CDR3: CASSQGFNTEAFF. CDR3 coding DNA: TGTGCCAGCAGCCAGGGGTTCAACACTGAAGCTTTCTTT.

This chain's CDR3 is CASSPTGLDYNEQFF. The CDR3 bases are TGTGCCAGCAGCCCCACAGGGCTCGATTACAATGAGCAGTTCTTC. The chain links TRBV7-3 to TRBJ2-1; D is perhaps TRBD1 (6 bases). The CDR3 is made up of 15 amino acids. The V gene's germline CDR1 is SGHTA and CDR2 FQGTGA. Trimming stripped 5 bases from V and 4 bases from J, with 15 bases between.

The V gene is TRBV27, the J gene TRBJ1-1; the D gene is possibly TRBD1 (5 bases). The CDR3 length is 13 residues. The germline V gene encodes CDR1 MNHEY and CDR2 SMNVEV (reference sequence). V lost 5 bases and J 5 bases, leaving 12 bases between the germline ends. Here the CDR3 DNA reads TGTGCCAGCAGTAATAGGGGAGGGACTGAAGCTTTCTTT. Amino acids: CASSNRGGTEAFF.

The DNA of the CDR3 is TGTGCCTGGAGTGTTGGTAGCAATCAGCCCCAGCATTTT. Its protein product is CAWSVGSNQPQHF. This chain links TRBV30 with TRBJ1-5; D remains ambiguous. The CDR3 has 13 residues. The germline V gene encodes CDR1 GTSNPN and CDR2 SVGIG (reference sequence). Trimming removed 0 bases from V and 0 bases from J, with 3 bases in between.

The chain joins TRBV19 to TRBJ2-5; 7 bases fit TRBD1. V trimming: 8 bases; J trimming: 1 base; junction bases outside the gene matches: 7. The CDR3 totals 14 residues. CDR1 and CDR2 from the germline V gene are LNHDA and SQIVND (reference sequence). The CDR3, as DNA: TGTGCCAGTTGCCCGGGACAGAGCCAAGAGACCCAGTACTTC. This encodes CASCPGQSQETQYF.

The chain employs TRBV6-5 and TRBJ1-1, with TRBD1 as a possible D gene (6 bases). Germline-derived CDR1 and CDR2 are MNHEY and SVGAGI. The CDR3 spans 12 residues. V dropped 7 bases and J dropped 6 bases, with 12 bases sitting between them. The CDR3: CASKDRRAEAFF. The CDR3 DNA sequence: TGTGCCAGCAAAGACAGGAGGGCTGAAGCTTTCTTT.

CDR3 in DNA: TGTGCCAGCAGACCTGGACCTGGTCGCACAGATACGCAGTATTTT. Translated, it gives CASRPGPGRTDTQYF. This sequence joins TRBV2 and TRBJ2-3; D gene uncertain. Between the trimmed V and J ends, which lost 6 bases and 1 base, there was a span of 14 bases. Germline assignment: CDR1 SNHLY and CDR2 FYNNEI. The CDR3 extends over 15 amino acids.

Only one count was recorded for this clone. J is TRBJ1-6 and V is TRBV7-8, with D perhaps TRBD1 (6 bases). The V end lost 3 bases, the J end lost 0 bases, and 15 bases lay between the germline ends. The germline V gene encodes CDR1 SGHVS and CDR2 FQNEAQ. The length of the CDR3 is 18 residues. The CDR3 sequence: CASSLVRQEISYNSPLHF. The CDR3, as DNA: TGTGCCAGCAGCTTGGTGAGACAGGAGATCTCCTATAATTCACCCCTCCACTTT.

The chain joins TRBV29-1 to TRBJ2-2; the D gene is possibly TRBD1 (5 bases). Per the germline V gene, CDR1 is SQVTM and CDR2 is ANQGSEA. This CDR3 contains 12 residues. The CDR3 loop is CTGHPNTGELFF. The CDR3 coding sequence is TGCACCGGACACCCGAACACCGGGGAGCTGTTTTTT.

The table lists this clone with a few counts. This rearrangement joins TRBV7-8 to TRBJ1-2, with D possibly matching TRBD1 (6 bases). The CDR3 is 14 amino acids. CDR1 SGHVS and CDR2 FQNEAQ come from the germline V gene. V was clipped by 5 bases and J by 8 bases, with 18 bases between them. DNA of the CDR3: TGTGCCAGCAGCCCCCGGACAGAGCAGAGGGGCTACACCTTC. Its protein product is CASSPRTEQRGYTF.

A remark on this clone: A junction boundary mismatches the germline segment, possibly from a read error. The chain employs TRBV12-3 or TRBV12-4 and TRBJ1-3; possibly TRBD1 for D (5 bases). This CDR3 is built from 12 residues. CDR3: CASSLNEGPLDF. CDR3 bases: TGTGCCAGCAGTTTAAACGAGGGGCCGTTGGATTTT.

The chain is built from TRBV19 and TRBJ2-3; 7 bases line up with TRBD1. The CDR3 covers 16 residues. Germline CDR1 LNHDA, CDR2 SQIVND (reference sequence). The trim removed 9 bases at V and 4 bases at J, leaving 16 bases unmatched. The CDR3 sequence: CASMGQTKAFPDTQYF. In DNA form, the CDR3 reads TGTGCCAGCATGGGACAGACGAAGGCGTTTCCAGATACGCAGTATTTT.

The chain uses TRBV5-1 and TRBJ1-5; D not certain. CDR1 and CDR2 (germline): SGHRS, YFSETQ. This CDR3 contains 14 residues. Trimming stripped 4 bases from V and 4 bases from J, with 12 bases between. CDR3 DNA: TGCGCCAGCAGCCTATACGGGCTGAATCAGCCCCAGCATTTT. Translation gives CASSLYGLNQPQHF.

The V and J genes are TRBV9 and TRBJ1-5, with 8 bases fitting TRBD1. The CDR3 is 15 residues long. Germline CDR1 SGDLS, CDR2 YYNGEE. J was trimmed by 5 bases and V by 1 base; bases with no gene match: 5. CDR3 sequence (DNA): TGTGCCAGCAGCGTACAGGGGGCAATAGATCAGCCCCAGCATTTT. It specifies CASSVQGAIDQPQHF. The full variable domain, with the rest looked up from reference TRBV9 and TRBJ1-5, is DSGVTQTPKHLITATGQRVTLRCSPRSGDLSVYWYQQSLDQGLQFLIQYYNGEERAKGNILERFSAQQFPDLHSELNLSSLELGDSALYFCASSVQGAIDQPQHFGDGTRLSIL.

This clone was observed once. The chain joins TRBV6-5 to TRBJ1-4; no definite D call. V lost 0 bases, J lost 8 bases, and 7 bases lay in between. The CDR3 is made up of 13 amino acids. The germline gives CDR1 MNHEY, CDR2 SVGAGI. CDR3 bases: TGTGCCAGCAGTTACTCGATGTACGAAAAACTGTTTTTT. It encodes CASSYSMYEKLFF.

This clone was seen only once. This chain joins TRBV19 and TRBJ1-1, with D possibly being TRBD1 (5 bases). This CDR3 is 13 amino acids long. Germline V gene sequence: CDR1 LNHDA, CDR2 SQIVND (reference sequence). Trimming stripped 5 bases from V and 10 bases from J, with 17 bases between. The CDR3 loop reads CASSLTTGGGAFF. DNA of the CDR3: TGTGCCAGTAGTCTGACGACCGGGGGGGGAGCTTTCTTT.

The table lists this clone with a few counts. The rearrangement links TRBV13 to TRBJ2-5; D may be TRBD1 (6 bases). The ends were cut back, 4 bases at V and 4 bases at J, with 13 bases in the middle. CDR3 size: 14 residues. Germline V lookup: CDR1 PRHDT, CDR2 FYEKMQ (reference sequence). The CDR3 coding sequence is TGTGCCAGCAGCTCCCGGACAGTCGCAGAGACCCAGTACTTC. Its protein is CASSSRTVAETQYF.

This clone showed up just once. The chain employs TRBV19 and TRBJ1-5; tentative D call: TRBD1 (6 bases). Germline V gene lookup returns CDR1 LNHDA and CDR2 SQIVND (reference sequence). This CDR3 is built from 14 residues. The ends were cut back, 4 bases at V and 6 bases at J, with 13 bases in the middle. CDR3 region: CASSRPGAGQPQHF. The CDR3 bases are TGTGCCAGTAGTAGGCCAGGGGCTGGTCAGCCCCAGCATTTT.

The V call is TRBV27, the J call TRBJ2-3, with TRBD2 matching over 7 bases. V shed 6 bases and J 4 bases; nucleotides not matched to a gene: 4. The germline V gene has CDR1 MNHEY and CDR2 SMNVEV (reference sequence). The CDR3 spans 13 residues. The CDR3 spells CASSGLGPDTQYF. For the CDR3, the DNA is TGTGCCAGCAGCGGACTAGGCCCAGATACGCAGTATTTT.

The CDR3 spells CASARRGNTEAFF. For the CDR3, the DNA is TGTGCCAGCGCGCGCCGGGGGAACACTGAAGCTTTCTTT. J is TRBJ1-1 and V is TRBV5-4; D is unclear. Germline CDR1 and CDR2: SGHNT and YYREEE (reference sequence). Trimming cost V 7 bases and J 1 base, with 11 bases left between them. The CDR3 length is 13 residues.

The chain joins TRBV19 to TRBJ2-4; no clear D gene. V was pared by 3 bases and J by 1 base, with 7 bases between. Germline assignment: CDR1 LNHDA and CDR2 SQIVND (reference sequence). The CDR3 contains 14 residues. The CDR3 DNA follows: TGTGCCAGTAGTATTGCAGCGGCCAAAAACATTCAGTACTTC. Its protein product is CASSIAAAKNIQYF.